The 26 T cell receptor beta chains below come from one sample, sequenced in a study of cytomegalovirus exposure and HLA in healthy donors listed by TCRdb under 2017. Libraries were prepared through the immunoSEQ multiplex PCR assay. A mixture of 60 forward primers for TCR Vbeta segments and 13 reverse primers for TCR Jbeta segments was used in the multiplex PCR. This immuneACCESS table, as held by TCRdb, lists in-frame sequences with V and J called but not all clones. Of the missing ones, under half trace to an unresolved V gene in checked studies; the others have no known cause. This sample is represented by under 200,000 clones; 75% to 90% of them were singletons. The ten largest clones add up to around 2.8% of the sample. The sample comprised PBMCs. Receptors were obtained from a woman in her forties or fifties in good health and CMV-seropositive.

This chain links TRBV7-9 with TRBJ2-2; 12 nucleotides line up with TRBD2. The CDR3 consists of 16 residues. Trimming took 6 bases from V and 0 from J; bases not matched to a gene: 2. Germline V gene lookup returns CDR1 SEHNR and CDR2 FQNEAQ (reference sequence). The CDR3 region is CASSRTSGANTGELFF. In nucleotides, the CDR3 is TGTGCCAGCAGTAGGACTAGCGGGGCGAACACCGGGGAGCTGTTTTTT.

As regards this clone: Other DNA sequences of this sample code for an identical CDR3. This sequence joins TRBV4-1 and TRBJ2-3; the match to TRBD2 covers 9 bases. The CDR3 spans 17 residues. The junction had 13 bases not matched to a gene; V was cut back by 3 bases and J by 6 bases. From germline, CDR1 is MGHRA and CDR2 YSYEKL. The CDR3 DNA reads TGCGCCAGCAGCCACGTTGATAGCGGGGGAACCACGGATACGCAGTATTTT. This encodes CASSHVDSGGTTDTQYF.

V and J are TRBV9 and TRBJ1-6; D might be TRBD1 (6 bases). The CDR3 consists of 14 residues. V lost 2 bases and J 5 bases, leaving 8 bases between the germline ends. Germline V gene data show CDR1 as SGDLS and CDR2 as YYNGEE. CDR3 region: CASSVHRDNSPLHF. As DNA, the CDR3 is TGTGCCAGCAGCGTCCACAGGGATAATTCACCCCTCCACTTT.

The V and J genes are TRBV5-4 and TRBJ2-1; 15 bases fit TRBD2. Germline CDR1 is SGHNT and CDR2 is YYREEE (reference sequence). CDR3 length: 15 residues. Trimming cost V 4 bases and J 8 bases; bases outside gene matches: 4. The CDR3 is CASSRTSGGAYEQFF. The CDR3, as DNA: TGTGCCAGCAGCCGGACTAGCGGGGGGGCCTATGAGCAGTTCTTC.

The CDR3 reads CASSLGQGIDTQYF. The CDR3 DNA sequence: TGTGCCAGCAGCTTGGGACAGGGCATAGATACGCAGTATTTT. The chain has TRBV5-4 and TRBJ2-3; 7 bases map to TRBD1. Germline trimming cut 0 bases from V and 5 bases from J; bases unmatched to any gene: 3. This CDR3 has 14 amino acids. Per germline, CDR1 SGHNT and CDR2 YYREEE (reference sequence).

DNA for the CDR3: TGTGCCACCAGCAGGGGGAGCGGGGGGTCACAAGAGACCCAGTACTTC. Translated, it gives CATSRGSGGSQETQYF. This chain links TRBV15 with TRBJ2-5; 9 bases fit TRBD2. J was trimmed by 2 bases and V by 3 bases; bases with no gene match: 7. The CDR3 extends over 16 amino acids. Germline V CDR1 and CDR2: LNHNV, YYDKDF (reference sequence). Supplemented by reference TRBV15 and TRBJ2-5, the full variable domain reads DAMVIQNPRYQVTQFGKPVTLSCSQTLNHNVMYWYQQKSSQAPKLLFHYYDKDFNNEADTPDNFQSRRPNTSFCFLDIRSPGLGDTAMYLCATSRGSGGSQETQYFGPGTRLLVL.

This chain uses TRBV9 with TRBJ1-5; the D is unclear. V shed 0 bases and J shed 3 bases, with 10 bases lying between them. The CDR3 sequence is 15 residues long. Germline V CDR1 and CDR2: SGDLS, YYNGEE. Here the CDR3 DNA reads TGTGCCAGCAGCGTAGGGGTGGGCCCCAATCAGCCCCAGCATTTT. Amino acids: CASSVGVGPNQPQHF.

The V gene is TRBV2, the J gene TRBJ2-3; 8 bases are shared with TRBD2. This CDR3 has 15 residues. V shed 6 bases and J 4 bases; nucleotides not matched to a gene: 9. Germline lookup yields CDR1 SNHLY and CDR2 FYNNEI. The CDR3 coding sequence is TGTGCCAGCAGGGCCGGGGGGGCTGGTTCAGATACGCAGTATTTT. This encodes CASRAGGAGSDTQYF.

The J gene is TRBJ1-2, the V gene TRBV5-4; no firm D call. Germline lookup yields CDR1 SGHNT and CDR2 YYREEE (reference sequence). V gave up 0 bases and J gave up 0 bases, with 6 bases separating them. The CDR3 sequence is 14 residues long. CDR3 nucleotide sequence: TGTGCCAGCAGCTTGGGCACAGCTAACTATGGCTACACCTTC. Translation gives CASSLGTANYGYTF.

The chain employs TRBV5-4 and TRBJ2-7; 9 nucleotides align to TRBD1. There are 14 residues in the CDR3. The J segment lost 3 bases and the V segment lost 8 bases, leaving 9 bases of the junction unmatched. Germline V gene data show CDR1 as SGHNT and CDR2 as YYREEE (reference sequence). The CDR3 coding sequence is TGTGCCAGAAACGCCGGGACAGGGCACTACGAGCAGTACTTC. It encodes CARNAGTGHYEQYF.

The chain employs TRBV11-2 and TRBJ1-2; 11 bases map to TRBD1. Germline loops: CDR1 SGHAT, CDR2 FQNNGV. The CDR3 length is 14 residues. Losses at the gene ends were 6 bases for V and 8 bases for J; bases not matched to a gene: 8. The CDR3 loop reads CASSRTGGAEGYTF. The CDR3 bases are TGTGCCAGCAGTCGGACAGGGGGCGCGGAGGGCTACACCTTC.

The gene calls are TRBV11-2 and TRBJ2-3; TRBD2 matches at 8 bases. The CDR3 is made up of 15 amino acids. The J segment lost 3 bases and the V segment lost 5 bases, leaving 7 bases of the junction unmatched. CDR1 and CDR2 from the germline V gene are SGHAT and FQNNGV. The CDR3 loop reads CASSVSGVGTDTQYF. Here the CDR3 DNA reads TGTGCCAGCAGCGTTAGCGGGGTTGGGACAGATACGCAGTATTTT.

The gene calls are TRBV7-6 and TRBJ2-7, with 8 bases that match TRBD2. Losses at the gene ends were 6 bases for V and 4 bases for J; bases not matched to a gene: 11. Germline lookup yields CDR1 SGHVS and CDR2 FNYEAQ. This CDR3 has 15 residues. CDR3 protein: CASSFGRGDLYEQYF. CDR3 DNA: TGTGCCAGCAGTTTCGGGAGGGGGGACCTTTACGAGCAGTACTTC.

CDR3 residues: CATSRGLAKETQYF. CDR3 in DNA: TGTGCCACCAGCAGGGGACTAGCGAAAGAGACCCAGTACTTC. The J gene is TRBJ2-5, the V gene TRBV15; 10 bases align to TRBD2. V was pared by 3 bases and J by 3 bases, with 1 base of the junction left unmatched. Germline CDR1 is LNHNV and CDR2 is YYDKDF (reference sequence). The CDR3 runs 14 residues.

This rearrangement joins TRBV2 to TRBJ2-2; 10 nucleotides align to TRBD2. The CDR3 totals 16 residues. Germline V CDR1 and CDR2: SNHLY, FYNNEI. The V segment lost 5 bases and the J segment 6 bases; nucleotides outside the gene matches: 9. CDR3 nucleotides: TGTGCCAGCAGTCCCGAACAAGGACTAGCGGCCGGGGAGCTGTTTTTT. Protein product: CASSPEQGLAAGELFF.

The chain links TRBV6-6 to TRBJ1-1; TRBD1 agrees at 8 bases. V lost 4 bases, J lost 4 bases, and 2 bases stayed unmatched. Germline CDR1 reads MNHNY; CDR2 reads SVGAGI (reference sequence). CDR3 length equals 13 residues. The CDR3 nucleotides are TGTGCCAGCAGTTCCACAGGGGGCACTGAAGCTTTCTTT. The encoded protein is CASSSTGGTEAFF.

The V gene is TRBV2, the J gene TRBJ1-1; perhaps TRBD1 as D (5 bases). Germline CDR1 and CDR2: SNHLY and FYNNEI. The CDR3 length is 11 residues. The germline V and J ends were trimmed by 6 bases and 14 bases, with 16 bases remaining between them. In DNA form, the CDR3 reads TGTGCCAGCAGGGAGGGGCAGGGCAGCTTCTTT. Protein product: CASREGQGSFF.

The rearrangement links TRBV4-2 to TRBJ2-2, with TRBD2 as a possible D gene (6 bases). The V gene's germline CDR1 is LGHNA and CDR2 YNFKEQ. The CDR3 runs to 16 residues. V was trimmed by 2 bases and J by 3 bases, leaving 13 bases between them. In DNA form, the CDR3 reads TGTGCCAGCAGCCAACCACTAGCCGGGGACACCGGGGAGCTGTTTTTT. Translated, it gives CASSQPLAGDTGELFF.

The V and J genes are TRBV27 and TRBJ2-7; the match to TRBD1 covers 10 bases. V shed 3 bases and J 9 bases; nucleotides not matched to a gene: 2. Germline lookup yields CDR1 MNHEY and CDR2 SMNVEV (reference sequence). This CDR3 is 12 amino acids long. The CDR3: CASSLTGGTQYF. Written as DNA, the CDR3 is TGTGCCAGCAGTTTGACAGGGGGCACGCAGTACTTC.

V gene TRBV5-4 combines with J gene TRBJ2-2, with TRBD2 identical over 7 bases. V was pared by 3 bases and J by 3 bases, with 2 bases of the junction left unmatched. The CDR3 consists of 14 residues. Per germline, CDR1 SGHNT and CDR2 YYREEE (reference sequence). The DNA of the CDR3 is TGTGCCAGCAGCTGGGGGGGGGACACCGGGGAGCTGTTTTTT. Amino acids: CASSWGGDTGELFF. Together with reference TRBV5-4 and TRBJ2-2, the CDR3 gives the full variable domain: ETGVTQSPTHLIKTRGQQVTLRCSSQSGHNTVSWYQQALGQGPQFIFQYYREEENGRGNFPPRFSGLQFPNYSSELNVNALELDDSALYLCASSWGGDTGELFFGEGSRLTVL.

This clone occurred once. J is TRBJ2-1 and V is TRBV7-8; TRBD2 matches at 9 bases. Looked up from germline, CDR1 is SGHVS and CDR2 is FQNEAQ. The CDR3 spans 18 residues. V shed 1 base, J shed 3 bases, and the junction held 10 bases outside the gene matches. CDR3 region: CASSLEGRRGGVYNEQFF. The CDR3 nucleotides read TGTGCCAGCAGCTTAGAGGGTAGGCGGGGGGGCGTCTACAATGAGCAGTTCTTC.

The gene calls are TRBV7-8 and TRBJ2-7, with D perhaps matching TRBD2 (5 bases). CDR1 is SGHVS, CDR2 FQNEAQ, per germline. Trimming shortened V by 5 bases and J by 2 bases, and 16 bases separated the two germline ends. This CDR3 comprises 15 residues. CDR3 sequence reads: CASSGVQRTAYEQYF. CDR3 nucleotide sequence: TGTGCCAGCAGCGGAGTGCAGCGGACCGCCTACGAGCAGTACTTC.

This sequence joins TRBV12-5 and TRBJ2-5, with D maybe TRBD1 (5 bases). Germline-derived CDR1 and CDR2 are LGHNT and FRNRAP. Trimming cost V 7 bases and J 2 bases, with 11 bases left between them. The CDR3 consists of 13 residues. In nucleotides, the CDR3 is TGTGCTAGTGCCCTCAGACAGCAAGAGACCCAGTACTTC. It translates to CASALRQQETQYF.

The rearrangement joins TRBV6-1 to TRBJ2-6, with 8 positions matching TRBD1. The V and J ends lost 3 bases and 1 base, in that order; junction bases with no gene match: 8. The germline V gene encodes CDR1 MNHNS and CDR2 SASEGT. The CDR3 consists of 18 residues. The CDR3 nucleotides read TGTGCCAGCAGTGAGGTTTGGACAGGGTTATCTGGGGCCAACGTCCTGACTTTC. It encodes CASSEVWTGLSGANVLTF.

CDR3 loop: CASSASRDSFSEQYF. DNA of the CDR3: TGTGCCAGCAGCGCCTCCCGGGACAGCTTTTCCGAGCAGTACTTC. The chain links TRBV6-1 to TRBJ2-7; 7 bases align to TRBD1. Germline CDR1 is MNHNS and CDR2 is SASEGT. The CDR3 runs 15 residues. Germline trimming cut 6 bases from V and 6 bases from J; bases unmatched to any gene: 14.

The rearrangement joins TRBV7-2 to TRBJ2-2, with TRBD2 identical over 7 bases. The CDR3 runs to 17 residues. After removal of 7 bases from V and 0 bases from J, the junction contained 11 bases not matched to a gene. CDR1 and CDR2 from the germline V gene are SGHTA and FQGNSA. In DNA, the CDR3 is TGTGCCAGCACCCTAGCGGTCGGAGGAGCGAACACCGGGGAGCTGTTTTTT. Protein product: CASTLAVGGANTGELFF.